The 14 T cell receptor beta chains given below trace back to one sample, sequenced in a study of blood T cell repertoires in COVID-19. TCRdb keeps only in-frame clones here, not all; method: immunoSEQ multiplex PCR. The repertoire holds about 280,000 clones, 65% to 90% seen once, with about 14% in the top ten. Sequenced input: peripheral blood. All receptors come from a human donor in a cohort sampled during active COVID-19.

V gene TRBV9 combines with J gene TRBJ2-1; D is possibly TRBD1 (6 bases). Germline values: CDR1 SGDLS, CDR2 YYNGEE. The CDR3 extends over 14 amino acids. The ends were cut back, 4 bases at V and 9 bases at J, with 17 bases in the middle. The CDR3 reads CASSPFDRIGEQFF. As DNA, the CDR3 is TGTGCCAGCAGCCCCTTTGACAGGATAGGTGAGCAGTTCTTC.

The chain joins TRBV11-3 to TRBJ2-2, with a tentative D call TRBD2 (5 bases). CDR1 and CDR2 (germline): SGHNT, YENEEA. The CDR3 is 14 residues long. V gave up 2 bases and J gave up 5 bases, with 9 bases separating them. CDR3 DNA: TGTGCCAGCAGCTTACCTCGGGGAACCGGGGAGCTGTTTTTT. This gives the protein CASSLPRGTGELFF.

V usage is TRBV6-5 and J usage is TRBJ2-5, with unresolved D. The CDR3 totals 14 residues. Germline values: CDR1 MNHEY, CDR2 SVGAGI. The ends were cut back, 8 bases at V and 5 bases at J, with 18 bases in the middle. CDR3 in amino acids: CASDARPAAETQYF. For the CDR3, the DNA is TGTGCCAGCGACGCACGACCCGCGGCGGAGACCCAGTACTTC.

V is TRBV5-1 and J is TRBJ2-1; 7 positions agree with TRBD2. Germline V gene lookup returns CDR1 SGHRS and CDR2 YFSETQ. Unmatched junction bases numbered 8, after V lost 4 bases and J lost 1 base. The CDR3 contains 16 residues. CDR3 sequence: CASSPSGRQSYNEQFF. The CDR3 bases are TGCGCCAGCAGCCCTAGCGGCCGTCAATCCTACAATGAGCAGTTCTTC.

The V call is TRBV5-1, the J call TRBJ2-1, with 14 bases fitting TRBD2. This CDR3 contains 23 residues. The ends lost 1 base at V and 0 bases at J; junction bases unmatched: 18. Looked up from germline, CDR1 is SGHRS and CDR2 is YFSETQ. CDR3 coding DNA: TGCGCCAGCAGCTTGTTCCCCCTCGGGACTAGCGGGAGTCGCGGGGGCTCCTACAATGAGCAGTTCTTC. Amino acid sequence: CASSLFPLGTSGSRGGSYNEQFF.

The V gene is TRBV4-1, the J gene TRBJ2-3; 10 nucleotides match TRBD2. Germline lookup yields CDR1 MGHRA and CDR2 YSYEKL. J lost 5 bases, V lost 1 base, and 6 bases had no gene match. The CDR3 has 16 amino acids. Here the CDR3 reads CASSQAASGRGDTQYF. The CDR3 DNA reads TGCGCCAGCAGCCAAGCGGCTAGCGGGAGAGGAGATACGCAGTATTTT.

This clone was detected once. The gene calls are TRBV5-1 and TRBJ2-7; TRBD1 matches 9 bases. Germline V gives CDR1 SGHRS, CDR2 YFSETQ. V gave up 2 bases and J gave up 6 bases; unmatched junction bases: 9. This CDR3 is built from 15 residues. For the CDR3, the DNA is TGCGCCAGCAGCTTCCGGACAGGGGTTGTAAGCGAGCAGTACTTC. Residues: CASSFRTGVVSEQYF.

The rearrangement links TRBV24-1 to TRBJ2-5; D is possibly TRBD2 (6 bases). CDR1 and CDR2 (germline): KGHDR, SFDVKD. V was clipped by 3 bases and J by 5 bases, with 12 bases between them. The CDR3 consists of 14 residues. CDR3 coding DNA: TGTGCCACCAGTGATGCCGGGGCGGGGGAGACCCAGTACTTC. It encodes CATSDAGAGETQYF.

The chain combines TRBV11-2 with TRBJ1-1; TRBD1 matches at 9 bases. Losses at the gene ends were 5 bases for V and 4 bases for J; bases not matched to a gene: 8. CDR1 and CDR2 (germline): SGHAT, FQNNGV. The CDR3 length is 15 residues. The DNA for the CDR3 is TGTGCCAGCAGCCAAGCCACAGGGGGCATCACTGAAGCTTTCTTT. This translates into CASSQATGGITEAFF.

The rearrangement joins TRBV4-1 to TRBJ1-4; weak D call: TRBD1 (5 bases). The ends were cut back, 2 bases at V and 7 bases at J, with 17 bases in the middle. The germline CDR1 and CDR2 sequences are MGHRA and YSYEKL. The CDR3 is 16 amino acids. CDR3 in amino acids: CASSQLGLGVSEKLFF. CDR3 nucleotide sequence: TGCGCCAGCAGCCAATTGGGTTTAGGGGTCAGTGAAAAACTGTTTTTT.

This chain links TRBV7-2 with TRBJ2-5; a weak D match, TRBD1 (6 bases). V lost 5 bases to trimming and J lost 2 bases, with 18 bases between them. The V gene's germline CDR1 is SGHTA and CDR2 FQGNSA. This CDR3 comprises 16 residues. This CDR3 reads CASSRNRVRGQETQYF. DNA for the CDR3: TGTGCCAGCAGCCGCAACAGGGTTCGGGGTCAAGAGACCCAGTACTTC.

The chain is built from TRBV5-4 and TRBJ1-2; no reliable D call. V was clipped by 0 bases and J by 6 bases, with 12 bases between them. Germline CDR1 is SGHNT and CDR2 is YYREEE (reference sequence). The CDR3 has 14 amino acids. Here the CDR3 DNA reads TGTGCCAGCAGCTTGGTACTCAGGAAAGATGGCTACACCTTC. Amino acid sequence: CASSLVLRKDGYTF.

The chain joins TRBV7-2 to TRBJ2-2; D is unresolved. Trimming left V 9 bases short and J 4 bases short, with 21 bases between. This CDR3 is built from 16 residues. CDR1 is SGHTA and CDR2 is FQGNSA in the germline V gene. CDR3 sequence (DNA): TGTGCCAGTGTTATTTACAGTCTTCCTTCCACCGGGGAGCTGTTTTTT. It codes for CASVIYSLPSTGELFF.

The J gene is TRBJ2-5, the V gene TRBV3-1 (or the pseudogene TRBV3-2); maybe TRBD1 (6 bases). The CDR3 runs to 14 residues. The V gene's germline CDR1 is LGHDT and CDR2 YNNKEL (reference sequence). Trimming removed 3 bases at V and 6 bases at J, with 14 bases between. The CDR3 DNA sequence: TGTGCCAGCAGCCACGGAAAGGGGACAAAGACCCAGTACTTC. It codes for CASSHGKGTKTQYF.